The 14 T cell receptor beta chains given below trace back to one sample, sequenced in a study of cytomegalovirus exposure and HLA in healthy donors. It was with 60 Vbeta and 13 Jbeta primers that the PCR ran. Profiling relied on immunoSEQ multiplex PCR, and the TCRdb table lists in-frame clones only, not all of them. The data contain about 120,000 clones, 60% to 85% of them singletons. Sequencing input: PBMCs. The source is a man aged 45-65 years in good health and CMV-seropositive.

The chain links TRBV7-9 to TRBJ2-1, with 7 bases aligning to TRBD1. Germline loops: CDR1 SEHNR, CDR2 FQNEAQ (reference sequence). CDR3 size: 17 residues. V lost 5 bases to trimming and J lost 4 bases; unmatched junction nucleotides: 14. CDR3 in DNA: TGTGCCAGCAGCCTATACCTCGGACAGGCTGATTACAATGAGCAGTTCTTC. Protein product: CASSLYLGQADYNEQFF.

The rearrangement joins TRBV5-4 to TRBJ2-1; TRBD1 agrees at 7 bases. CDR3 length: 14 residues. The J segment lost 11 bases and the V segment lost 4 bases, leaving 12 bases of the junction unmatched. Germline CDR1 is SGHNT and CDR2 is YYREEE (reference sequence). In DNA, the CDR3 is TGTGCCAGCAGCCCGGAATTAGGGGACAGACAGCAGTTCTTC. Translating it yields CASSPELGDRQQFF.

The chain recombines TRBV27 with TRBJ2-7; TRBD2 aligns across 8 bases. Looked up from germline, CDR1 is MNHEY and CDR2 is SMNVEV (reference sequence). V dropped 4 bases and J dropped 1; count of bases not matched to a gene: 9. The CDR3 sequence is 16 residues long. The CDR3 loop reads CASSSLASGRSYEQYF. The DNA for the CDR3 is TGTGCCAGCAGTTCCCTGGCAAGCGGGAGATCCTACGAGCAGTACTTC.

The chain employs TRBV9 and TRBJ2-3, with 8 bases that match TRBD2. CDR3 length: 15 amino acids. Unmatched junction bases numbered 8, after V lost 7 bases and J lost 1 base. Germline CDR1 is SGDLS and CDR2 is YYNGEE. CDR3 residues: CASAPGGGGTDTQYF. The CDR3 DNA reads as TGTGCCAGCGCACCCGGGGGGGGAGGCACAGATACGCAGTATTTT.

This clone was seen a few times. The identical CDR3 is also encoded by other nucleotide sequences in the sample. Here the CDR3 reads CASSPLSDTQYF. The CDR3 DNA reads TGTGCCAGCAGCCCCCTTTCAGATACGCAGTATTTT. This chain joins TRBV7-9 and TRBJ2-3; unclear D gene. This CDR3 has 12 residues. The germline V gene encodes CDR1 SEHNR and CDR2 FQNEAQ (reference sequence). The V end lost 5 bases, the J end lost 4 bases, and 7 bases lay between the germline ends.

The V call is TRBV28, the J call TRBJ2-5, with 9 bases fitting TRBD2. V lost 4 bases and J lost 4; bases outside the gene matches: 7. CDR3 length: 15 residues. Germline-derived CDR1 and CDR2 are MDHEN and SYDVKM. The CDR3 nucleotides read TGTGCCAGCAGTTCGGGCGGGGGGGCTGGAGAGACCCAGTACTTC. Residues: CASSSGGGAGETQYF.

V and J are TRBV6-5 and TRBJ1-6, with TRBD1 matching 8 bases. V lost 5 bases and J lost 6; bases outside the gene matches: 3. From germline, CDR1 is MNHEY and CDR2 SVGAGI. The CDR3 sequence is 14 residues long. Here the CDR3 DNA reads TGTGCCAGCAGTGCCGGACAGGGTAATTCACCCCTCCACTTT. Translation gives CASSAGQGNSPLHF.

The table lists this clone with a few counts. The V and J genes are TRBV28 and TRBJ2-5; the match to TRBD1 covers 7 bases. With V trimmed by 4 bases and J by 0 bases, 11 bases remained unmatched. The germline V gene encodes CDR1 MDHEN and CDR2 SYDVKM. The CDR3 covers 17 residues. The chain's CDR3 is CASSSALTGTYQETQYF. Written as DNA, the CDR3 is TGTGCCAGCAGTTCAGCCTTGACAGGGACCTACCAAGAGACCCAGTACTTC.

A few counts support this clone. The rearrangement joins TRBV6-1 to TRBJ1-1; TRBD1 matches 7 bases. The germline V gene has CDR1 MNHNS and CDR2 SASEGT. V shed 4 bases and J 4 bases; nucleotides not matched to a gene: 9. CDR3 length: 15 amino acids. The CDR3 here is CASSGKTGWVTEAFF. The CDR3 DNA follows: TGTGCCAGCAGTGGGAAGACAGGGTGGGTCACTGAAGCTTTCTTT.

The CDR3 is CSARPGQSSYNEQFF. For the CDR3, the DNA is TGCAGCGCCAGGCCGGGACAGAGCTCCTACAATGAGCAGTTCTTC. The chain employs TRBV29-1 and TRBJ2-1; 7 bases line up with TRBD1. The CDR3 is 15 amino acids. V trimming: 7 bases; J trimming: 0 bases; junction bases outside the gene matches: 9. CDR1 is SQVTM and CDR2 is ANQGSEA in the germline V gene.

This clone came up a few times. The chain recombines TRBV29-1 with TRBJ2-1; the match to TRBD2 covers 8 bases. Germline V CDR1 and CDR2: SQVTM, ANQGSEA. This CDR3 comprises 14 residues. Trimming at V came to 0 bases and at J to 7 bases, leaving 5 bases not matched to a gene. The CDR3 bases are TGCAGCGTTGAAGATAAGGCTAGCGGGAATGAGCAGTTCTTC. It yields the protein CSVEDKASGNEQFF.

The chain is built from TRBV6-5 and TRBJ2-5; TRBD1 might be the D (6 bases). Trimming stripped 2 bases from V and 9 bases from J, with 13 bases between. Germline V CDR1 and CDR2: MNHEY, SVGAGI. The CDR3 contains 13 residues. The CDR3 DNA follows: TGTGCCAGCAGTTACGCGGTCCCAGGGGCCCAGTACTTC. Translated, it gives CASSYAVPGAQYF.

This clone was seen a few times. This chain joins TRBV27 and TRBJ1-1; D remains ambiguous. From germline, CDR1 is MNHEY and CDR2 SMNVEV (reference sequence). Trimming stripped 6 bases from V and 0 bases from J, with 14 bases between. There are 15 residues in the CDR3. Written as DNA, the CDR3 is TGTGCCAGCAGCCGCTCTCGGGATCTGAACACTGAAGCTTTCTTT. Protein product: CASSRSRDLNTEAFF.

V and J are TRBV10-3 and TRBJ1-2; possible D gene TRBD1, 6 bases. Trimming stripped 2 bases from V and 7 bases from J, with 17 bases between. The CDR3 consists of 15 residues. CDR1 and CDR2 from the germline V gene are ENHRY and SYGVKD. CDR3 loop: CAISEIQGMESGYTF. In DNA form, the CDR3 reads TGTGCCATCAGTGAGATTCAGGGGATGGAGTCTGGCTACACCTTC.